The clone carrying this TCR beta chain was seen at least ten times. Antigen specificity is unknown. Trimming removed 5 bases at V and 3 bases at J, with 10 bases between. Looked up from germline, CDR1 is LGHNT and CDR2 is FRNRAP. The CDR3 runs to 14 residues. In the authors' workflow: The study's classifier, a distant-metastasis tool for papillary thyroid cancer, was built using CDR3 differences across clinicopathological groups. TCRdb ran MiXCR on the PCR reads. TCRdb's processing, not the authors' own work, is the source of the V and J calls. Of about 40,000 clones detected, approximately 16% appear once; the ten largest clones hold around 9.9%. This sample is part of a study of metastatic and nonmetastatic thyroid tumors. About the study: Across blood and tumor or nodule tissue, repertoires from malignant and benign thyroid patients were compared with one another.

Findings of the study overall: As reported, TCR beta diversity in blood and tumor was significantly higher in malignant thyroid tumors than in benign nodules.

Until they underwent thyroid surgery, no patient had received any treatment. This clonotype was sampled from a female donor with papillary thyroid cancer or a benign thyroid nodule (not recorded which). Some clones in this sample may be carry-over from other donors' samples. Specimen: tumor tissue. This rearrangement joins TRBV12-5 to TRBJ2-2; maybe TRBD2 (5 bases). DNA of the CDR3: TGTGCTAGTGGTAAGGACTCCTACACCGGGGAGCTGTTTTTT. Translating gives CASGKDSYTGELFF.